Listed below are T cell receptor beta chains from one sample, sequenced in a study of CD8+ T cells in alopecia areata. The data were produced by immunoSEQ multiplex PCR, yet TCRdb's version contains in-frame clones alone and is incomplete. The repertoire holds roughly 60,000 clones, 44% seen once, with about 51% in the top ten. Specimen: NKG2D-low CD8+ T cells sorted from blood. The source is a human donor with alopecia areata. The CDR3 runs from the conserved cysteine through the conserved F or W. Each record gives: clone size, J gene, V gene, D gene, CDR3 length, CDR3 protein, CDR3 DNA. D genes are given only for firm matches. Where a row states a size, it is once, few, many or the class of an expanded clone; other rows omit it.

clone_size: -
j_call: TRBJ2-1
v_call: TRBV30
d_call: -
cdr3_length: 11
cdr3_aa: CAWSQMGSGFF
cdr3_nt: TGTGCCTGGAGTCAAATGGGGAGCGGGTTCTTC

clone_size: few
j_call: TRBJ2-7
v_call: TRBV7-9
d_call: -
cdr3_length: 13
cdr3_aa: CASSPDTKVEQYF
cdr3_nt: TGTGCCAGCAGCCCGGACACCAAAGTGGAGCAGTACTTC

clone_size: -
j_call: TRBJ2-7
v_call: TRBV4-1
d_call: -
cdr3_length: 15
cdr3_aa: CASSQGVGKLERQYF
cdr3_nt: TGCGCCAGCAGCCAAGGAGTGGGAAAACTCGAGCGGCAGTACTTC

clone_size: few
j_call: TRBJ2-7
v_call: TRBV28
d_call: -
cdr3_length: 14
cdr3_aa: CASSFQGGRYEQYF
cdr3_nt: TGTGCCAGCAGTTTCCAGGGGGGTCGCTACGAGCAGTACTTC

clone_size: -
j_call: TRBJ1-2
v_call: TRBV30
d_call: -
cdr3_length: 13
cdr3_aa: CAWNDYEVYGYTF
cdr3_nt: TGTGCCTGGAATGATTATGAGGTCTATGGCTACACCTTC

clone_size: few
j_call: TRBJ2-5
v_call: TRBV7-9
d_call: -
cdr3_length: 16
cdr3_aa: CASSLQDPDPQETQYF
cdr3_nt: TGTGCCAGCAGCTTGCAAGACCCGGACCCTCAAGAGACCCAGTACTTC

clone_size: few
j_call: TRBJ2-1
v_call: TRBV14
d_call: TRBD2
cdr3_length: 16
cdr3_aa: CASSQFVSGSNYEQFF
cdr3_nt: TGTGCCAGCAGCCAATTTGTTAGCGGGAGCAACTATGAGCAGTTCTTC

clone_size: many
j_call: TRBJ1-4
v_call: TRBV7-9
d_call: TRBD1
cdr3_length: 15
cdr3_aa: CASSDRDRGEEKLFF
cdr3_nt: TGTGCCAGCAGCGACCGGGACAGGGGAGAAGAAAAACTGTTTTTT

clone_size: few
j_call: TRBJ1-2
v_call: TRBV2
d_call: TRBD1
cdr3_length: 12
cdr3_aa: CASRGTAYGYTF
cdr3_nt: TGTGCCAGCAGGGGGACAGCATATGGCTACACCTTC

clone_size: -
j_call: TRBJ2-7
v_call: TRBV30
d_call: TRBD1
cdr3_length: 13
cdr3_aa: CAFWGQGANEQYF
cdr3_nt: TGTGCCTTCTGGGGGCAGGGGGCGAACGAGCAGTACTTC

clone_size: -
j_call: TRBJ2-3
v_call: TRBV5-1
d_call: TRBD2
cdr3_length: 15
cdr3_aa: CASSWEGLDLDTQYF
cdr3_nt: TGCGCCAGCAGCTGGGAGGGACTAGATCTTGATACGCAGTATTTT

clone_size: few
j_call: TRBJ1-2
v_call: TRBV4-1
d_call: -
cdr3_length: 15
cdr3_aa: CASSRSTDANYGYTF
cdr3_nt: TGCGCCAGCAGCCGAAGCACAGATGCTAACTATGGCTACACCTTC

clone_size: few
j_call: TRBJ1-1
v_call: TRBV7-2
d_call: TRBD1
cdr3_length: 14
cdr3_aa: CASSLGQGAPEAFF
cdr3_nt: TGTGCCAGCAGCTTAGGGCAGGGGGCCCCTGAAGCTTTCTTT

clone_size: -
j_call: TRBJ2-7
v_call: TRBV28
d_call: -
cdr3_length: 14
cdr3_aa: CASSLGHRPYEQYF
cdr3_nt: TGTGCCAGCAGTTTGGGGCATAGGCCCTACGAGCAGTACTTC

clone_size: -
j_call: TRBJ2-7
v_call: TRBV4-1
d_call: -
cdr3_length: 15
cdr3_aa: CASSQATGGRYEQYF
cdr3_nt: TGCGCCAGCAGCCAAGCGACCGGGGGCCGGTACGAGCAGTACTTC

clone_size: -
j_call: TRBJ2-1
v_call: TRBV9
d_call: TRBD1
cdr3_length: 16
cdr3_aa: CASSFRQGYSYNEQFF
cdr3_nt: TGTGCCAGCAGCTTTCGACAGGGATATTCCTACAATGAGCAGTTCTTC

clone_size: few
j_call: TRBJ2-7
v_call: TRBV21-1
d_call: -
cdr3_length: 15
cdr3_aa: CASSTSNPRADEQYF
cdr3_nt: TGTGCCAGCAGCACTTCTAACCCGCGGGCCGACGAGCAGTACTTC

clone_size: -
j_call: TRBJ2-5
v_call: TRBV27
d_call: -
cdr3_length: 13
cdr3_aa: CASSPQGRETQYF
cdr3_nt: TGTGCCAGCAGTCCCCAGGGCCGAGAGACCCAGTACTTC

clone_size: few
j_call: TRBJ1-1
v_call: TRBV29-1
d_call: -
cdr3_length: 12
cdr3_aa: CSAEGGLTEAFF
cdr3_nt: TGCAGCGCGGAGGGCGGTTTGACTGAAGCTTTCTTT

clone_size: few
j_call: TRBJ2-3
v_call: TRBV4-1
d_call: TRBD1
cdr3_length: 14
cdr3_aa: CASSLGTGTDTQYF
cdr3_nt: TGCGCCAGCAGCCTAGGGACAGGCACAGATACGCAGTATTTT

clone_size: -
j_call: TRBJ2-7
v_call: TRBV7-6
d_call: TRBD1
cdr3_length: 14
cdr3_aa: CASSLGGQADEQYF
cdr3_nt: TGTGCCAGCAGCTTAGGCGGACAGGCTGACGAGCAGTACTTC

clone_size: once
j_call: TRBJ1-2
v_call: TRBV28
d_call: TRBD1
cdr3_length: 13
cdr3_aa: CASKWKGAGGYTF
cdr3_nt: TGTGCCAGCAAGTGGAAGGGGGCGGGTGGCTACACCTTC

clone_size: few
j_call: TRBJ2-3
v_call: TRBV4-3
d_call: -
cdr3_length: 18
cdr3_aa: CASSQDRGGDRSTDTQYF
cdr3_nt: TGCGCCAGCAGCCAAGATCGGGGCGGGGATCGAAGCACAGATACGCAGTATTTT

clone_size: once
j_call: TRBJ2-1
v_call: TRBV4-1
d_call: TRBD2
cdr3_length: 15
cdr3_aa: CASSQGLAAANEQFF
cdr3_nt: TGCGCCAGCAGCCAGGGACTAGCCGCAGCTAATGAGCAGTTCTTC

clone_size: once
j_call: TRBJ2-2
v_call: TRBV6-5
d_call: -
cdr3_length: 14
cdr3_aa: CASSYRLSPGELFF
cdr3_nt: TGTGCCAGCAGTTACCGACTCTCCCCCGGGGAGCTGTTTTTT

clone_size: -
j_call: TRBJ1-5
v_call: TRBV7-2
d_call: -
cdr3_length: 15
cdr3_aa: CASSLVGEGGQPQHF
cdr3_nt: TGTGCCAGCAGCTTAGTTGGGGAGGGGGGTCAGCCCCAGCATTTT

clone_size: -
j_call: TRBJ2-3
v_call: TRBV27
d_call: -
cdr3_length: 13
cdr3_aa: CASSLLVGDTQYF
cdr3_nt: TGTGCCAGCAGTTTATTGGTAGGAGATACGCAGTATTTT

clone_size: few
j_call: TRBJ2-5
v_call: TRBV7-9
d_call: -
cdr3_length: 13
cdr3_aa: CASSLRTQETQYF
cdr3_nt: TGTGCCAGCAGCTTACGGACTCAAGAGACCCAGTACTTC

clone_size: -
j_call: TRBJ2-2
v_call: TRBV23-1
d_call: -
cdr3_length: 20
cdr3_aa: CASSQSSNRGSWEDTGELFF
cdr3_nt: TGCGCCAGCAGTCAATCGTCGAACAGGGGTTCTTGGGAGGACACCGGGGAGCTGTTTTTT

clone_size: -
j_call: TRBJ1-1
v_call: TRBV11-3
d_call: -
cdr3_length: 13
cdr3_aa: CASKLSETSEAFF
cdr3_nt: TGTGCCAGCAAGCTCTCCGAGACCTCTGAAGCTTTCTTT

clone_size: -
j_call: TRBJ2-7
v_call: TRBV13
d_call: TRBD1
cdr3_length: 15
cdr3_aa: CASSSPRTGGYEQYF
cdr3_nt: TGTGCCAGCAGTTCCCCTCGGACAGGGGGCTACGAGCAGTACTTC

clone_size: few
j_call: TRBJ2-4
v_call: TRBV5-6
d_call: -
cdr3_length: 15
cdr3_aa: CASSLEGGAKNIQYF
cdr3_nt: TGTGCCAGCAGCTTGGAAGGGGGTGCCAAAAACATTCAGTACTTC

clone_size: -
j_call: TRBJ2-1
v_call: TRBV29-1
d_call: TRBD1
cdr3_length: 13
cdr3_aa: CSAETGGYNEQFF
cdr3_nt: TGCAGCGCGGAGACAGGGGGCTACAATGAGCAGTTCTTC

clone_size: -
j_call: TRBJ2-7
v_call: TRBV7-2
d_call: -
cdr3_length: 16
cdr3_aa: CASSFGLQGPGSEQYF
cdr3_nt: TGTGCCAGCAGCTTTGGTTTGCAGGGCCCGGGTTCCGAGCAGTACTTC

clone_size: few
j_call: TRBJ2-1
v_call: TRBV7-9
d_call: -
cdr3_length: 11
cdr3_aa: CASSFTNEQFF
cdr3_nt: TGTGCCAGCAGCTTCACGAATGAGCAGTTCTTC

clone_size: few
j_call: TRBJ2-1
v_call: TRBV4-3
d_call: -
cdr3_length: 17
cdr3_aa: CASSQPKSVEGYNEQFF
cdr3_nt: TGCGCCAGCAGCCAGCCTAAGAGCGTCGAGGGCTACAATGAGCAGTTCTTC

clone_size: few
j_call: TRBJ2-3
v_call: TRBV29-1
d_call: TRBD2
cdr3_length: 14
cdr3_aa: CSVDGASGGARAYF
cdr3_nt: TGCAGCGTTGATGGGGCTAGCGGGGGCGCACGTGCATATTTT

clone_size: few
j_call: TRBJ2-2
v_call: TRBV29-1
d_call: -
cdr3_length: 14
cdr3_aa: CSVETLVNTGELFF
cdr3_nt: TGCAGCGTTGAAACCCTCGTGAACACCGGGGAGCTGTTTTTT

clone_size: few
j_call: TRBJ1-3
v_call: TRBV15
d_call: TRBD1
cdr3_length: 14
cdr3_aa: CATSDTGAGNTIYF
cdr3_nt: TGTGCCACCAGCGATACAGGGGCTGGAAACACCATATATTTT

clone_size: -
j_call: TRBJ2-1
v_call: TRBV4-1
d_call: -
cdr3_length: 13
cdr3_aa: CASSPRSSDEQFF
cdr3_nt: TGCGCCAGCAGCCCAAGATCCAGCGATGAGCAGTTCTTC

clone_size: few
j_call: TRBJ2-1
v_call: TRBV28
d_call: -
cdr3_length: 12
cdr3_aa: CASSSVYNEQFF
cdr3_nt: TGTGCCAGCAGTTCCGTCTACAATGAGCAGTTCTTC

clone_size: many
j_call: TRBJ2-2
v_call: TRBV23-1
d_call: -
cdr3_length: 14
cdr3_aa: CASSQSSGAGELFF
cdr3_nt: TGCGCCAGCAGTCAATCGAGTGGGGCCGGGGAGCTGTTTTTT

clone_size: few
j_call: TRBJ2-5
v_call: TRBV5-1
d_call: -
cdr3_length: 15
cdr3_aa: CASSLRMQGLETQYF
cdr3_nt: TGCGCCAGCAGCTTGAGGATGCAGGGGCTGGAGACCCAGTACTTC

clone_size: few
j_call: TRBJ2-7
v_call: TRBV4-3
d_call: TRBD2
cdr3_length: 19
cdr3_aa: CASSQDPPPGGRTSYEQYF
cdr3_nt: TGCGCCAGCAGCCAAGATCCCCCACCGGGCGGGAGGACCTCCTACGAGCAGTACTTC

clone_size: -
j_call: TRBJ1-1
v_call: TRBV29-1
d_call: -
cdr3_length: 13
cdr3_aa: CSVWADMNTEAFF
cdr3_nt: TGCAGCGTTTGGGCGGACATGAACACTGAAGCTTTCTTT

clone_size: -
j_call: TRBJ2-7
v_call: TRBV28
d_call: -
cdr3_length: 14
cdr3_aa: CASSFGLGAYEQYF
cdr3_nt: TGTGCCAGCAGTTTTGGTCTGGGGGCTTACGAGCAGTACTTC

clone_size: -
j_call: TRBJ2-7
v_call: TRBV5-6
d_call: TRBD2
cdr3_length: 17
cdr3_aa: CASSLSVPTSRRYEQYF
cdr3_nt: TGTGCCAGCAGCTTGAGTGTCCCGACTAGCCGTAGGTACGAGCAGTACTTC

clone_size: few
j_call: TRBJ2-1
v_call: TRBV29-1
d_call: TRBD2
cdr3_length: 18
cdr3_aa: CSANSGTGTSGRSWEQFF
cdr3_nt: TGCAGCGCCAACTCCGGGACAGGGACTAGCGGGAGGTCCTGGGAGCAGTTCTTC

clone_size: few
j_call: TRBJ2-5
v_call: TRBV4-3
d_call: TRBD2
cdr3_length: 16
cdr3_aa: CASSQDLPLAAETQYF
cdr3_nt: TGCGCCAGCAGCCAAGATCTTCCCCTAGCGGCAGAGACCCAGTACTTC

clone_size: -
j_call: TRBJ2-7
v_call: TRBV27
d_call: -
cdr3_length: 13
cdr3_aa: CASSLWGGHEQYF
cdr3_nt: TGTGCCAGCAGTTTATGGGGGGGCCACGAGCAGTACTTC

clone_size: -
j_call: TRBJ2-7
v_call: TRBV19
d_call: -
cdr3_length: 13
cdr3_aa: CASSSGSWNEQYF
cdr3_nt: TGTGCCAGTAGTAGCGGCAGCTGGAACGAGCAGTACTTC

clone_size: -
j_call: TRBJ1-2
v_call: TRBV29-1
d_call: -
cdr3_length: 13
cdr3_aa: CSVEQPDSYGYTF
cdr3_nt: TGCAGCGTTGAACAGCCAGACTCCTATGGCTACACCTTC

clone_size: few
j_call: TRBJ2-3
v_call: TRBV29-1
d_call: -
cdr3_length: 15
cdr3_aa: CSVVGGAFFTDTQYF
cdr3_nt: TGCAGCGTTGTAGGGGGGGCCTTCTTCACAGATACGCAGTATTTT

clone_size: -
j_call: TRBJ1-1
v_call: TRBV6-5
d_call: -
cdr3_length: 14
cdr3_aa: CASSYGAGYTEAFF
cdr3_nt: TGTGCCAGCAGTTATGGAGCGGGGTACACTGAAGCTTTCTTT

clone_size: -
j_call: TRBJ1-2
v_call: TRBV28
d_call: -
cdr3_length: 14
cdr3_aa: CASSPLWANYGYTF
cdr3_nt: TGTGCCAGCAGTCCCCTCTGGGCTAACTATGGCTACACCTTC

clone_size: few
j_call: TRBJ2-5
v_call: TRBV7-8
d_call: -
cdr3_length: 12
cdr3_aa: CASSLPRETQYF
cdr3_nt: TGTGCCAGCAGCTTACCCAGGGAGACCCAGTACTTC

clone_size: few
j_call: TRBJ2-5
v_call: TRBV4-3
d_call: TRBD1
cdr3_length: 12
cdr3_aa: CASSSTGETQYF
cdr3_nt: TGCGCCAGCAGTTCGACAGGGGAGACCCAGTACTTC

clone_size: -
j_call: TRBJ2-1
v_call: TRBV7-8
d_call: -
cdr3_length: 13
cdr3_aa: CASSLGVGVMQFF
cdr3_nt: TGTGCCAGCAGCTTAGGGGTCGGGGTGATGCAGTTCTTC

clone_size: -
j_call: TRBJ2-7
v_call: TRBV2
d_call: -
cdr3_length: 12
cdr3_aa: CASRGNPYEQYF
cdr3_nt: TGTGCCAGCAGAGGAAACCCCTACGAGCAGTACTTC

clone_size: few
j_call: TRBJ1-2
v_call: TRBV7-2
d_call: -
cdr3_length: 15
cdr3_aa: CASSPSKSGHYGYTF
cdr3_nt: TGTGCCAGCAGCCCCTCTAAAAGCGGGCACTATGGCTACACCTTC